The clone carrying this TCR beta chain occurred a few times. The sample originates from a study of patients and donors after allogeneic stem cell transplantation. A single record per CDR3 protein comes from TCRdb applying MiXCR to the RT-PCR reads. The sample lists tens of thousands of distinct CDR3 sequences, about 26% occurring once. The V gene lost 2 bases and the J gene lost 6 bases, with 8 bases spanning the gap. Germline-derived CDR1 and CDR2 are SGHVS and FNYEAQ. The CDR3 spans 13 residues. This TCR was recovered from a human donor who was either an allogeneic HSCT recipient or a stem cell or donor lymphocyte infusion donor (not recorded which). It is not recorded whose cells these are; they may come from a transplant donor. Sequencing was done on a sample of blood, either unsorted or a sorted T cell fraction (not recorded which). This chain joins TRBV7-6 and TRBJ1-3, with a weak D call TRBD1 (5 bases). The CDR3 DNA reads TGTGCCAGCAGCTTACAGGGAGAAAACACCATATATTTT. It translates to CASSLQGENTIYF.